This T cell receptor (beta chain) was recovered during a study of cytomegalovirus exposure and HLA in healthy donors. Turning to the study itself: A later analysis reported the approximately 120 validation repertoires used the same platform as the approximately 700 first-cohort repertoires. Study observations and caveats: TCR beta chains numbering some 160 were designated cytomegalovirus-associated.

Comments on this clone: Its antigen remains unidentified.

Using immunoSEQ multiplex PCR, the repertoire was profiled, and TCRdb retains in-frame clones only, with some absent. The sample consists of roughly 120,000 clones, around 94% of them appearing once. The CDR3 loop spans 16 amino acids. Trimming shortened V by 1 base and J by 6 bases, and 15 bases separated the two germline ends. CDR1 and CDR2 (germline): SGHTA, FQGNSA. V usage is TRBV7-2 and J usage is TRBJ1-4; tentative D call: TRBD1 (5 bases). Specimen: PBMCs. The clonotype originates from a woman younger than 35 in good health and CMV-seronegative. The CDR3 bases are TGTGCCAGCAGCTTAGGGGCAGGGCTACCTGATGAAAAACTGTTTTTT. Translating gives CASSLGAGLPDEKLFF. Combining the CDR3 with reference TRBV7-2 and TRBJ1-4 gives the whole variable domain GAGVSQSPSNKVTEKGKDVELRCDPISGHTALYWYRQSLGQGLEFLIYFQGNSAPDKSGLPSDRFSAERTGGSVSTLTIQRTQQEDSAVYLCASSLGAGLPDEKLFFGSGTQLSVL.